This TCR beta chain was sequenced for a study of spatial heterogeneity in lung cancer. Single TCR cDNA molecules each had their own unique molecular identifier. In TCRdb, the 5' RACE reads were re-called with MiXCR into one record per CDR3 protein. The data show around 40,000 distinct CDR3 sequences, approximately 5.5% seen once. This clonotype came up a few times. The germline CDR1 and CDR2 sequences are MNHEY and SVGEGT. The V segment lost 11 bases and the J segment 4 bases; nucleotides outside the gene matches: 8. CDR3 length: 13 residues. Specified time point: sample taken at primary tumor resection. No cell sorting; template was whole RNA from tumor, lung tissue or PBMC.

The rearrangement joins TRBV6-2 or TRBV6-3 to TRBJ1-5; 7 nucleotides agree with TRBD1. This specimen was PBMCs, taken at surgery. This sequence was found in a male donor with early-stage non-small cell lung cancer. DNA of the CDR3: TGTGCCGCCCAGGGACAGTTTAATCAGCCCCAGCATTTT. Amino acids: CAAQGQFNQPQHF.